The entry below gives a single TCR beta chain sequence along with its context. CDR1 DFQATT and CDR2 SNEGSKA come from the germline V gene (reference sequence). The V end was cut by 0 bases, the J end by 0 bases, with 12 bases between. The CDR3 runs to 16 residues. This record belongs to a study of early T cells in non-severe SARS-CoV-2 infection. For the study at large: Whole-blood bulk RNA, unsorted, was sequenced, and chains were unpaired.

Unique molecular identifiers were affixed to single, distinct cDNA molecules. MiXCR was run by TCRdb on the 5' RACE reads, yielding one entry per CDR3 protein. The data hold 75,000 to 90,000 distinct CDR3 sequences, with 9.5% to 15% observed a single time. Sequencing was performed on whole blood. The sequence derives from an adult who was a healthcare worker with PCR-confirmed SARS-CoV-2 infection or an uninfected control (not recorded which). The chain carries TRBV20-1 and TRBJ1-3, with D perhaps matching TRBD1 (6 bases). The CDR3 region is CSARESGGPSGNTIYF. The CDR3 bases are TGCAGTGCTAGAGAATCTGGGGGGCCCTCTGGAAACACCATATATTTT.